This is a list of T cell receptor beta chains from one sample in a study of shared clonotypes between healthy human individuals. The protocol was immunoSEQ multiplex PCR, while the TCRdb copy is restricted to in-frame clones and leaves out a portion. The table records some 2.4 million clones, roughly 93% of them present only once. The sample consisted of naive CD4+ T cells from PBMCs. The receptor set was obtained from a man aged 18 to 30 in good health. Some clones in this sample may be carry-over from other donors' samples. The CDR3 runs from the conserved cysteine through the conserved F or W. The order of the fields is D gene, clone size, J gene, V gene, CDR3 protein, CDR3 DNA. D genes are given only for firm matches. Size tells how often a clone was seen (once, few, many) or the class of an expanded clone, and some rows leave it out.

.	.	TRBJ2-1	TRBV5-4	CASSLAYASYNEQFF	TGTGCCAGCAGCTTGGCGTACGCCTCCTACAATGAGCAGTTCTTC
.	.	TRBJ2-6	TRBV28	CASSLFPAGTGANVLTF	TGTGCCAGCAGTTTATTCCCCGCAGGGACTGGGGCCAACGTCCTGACTTTC
.	.	TRBJ2-4	TRBV5-1	CASSSGTLAKNIQYF	TGCGCCAGCAGCTCAGGGACCTTAGCCAAAAACATTCAGTACTTC
.	.	TRBJ2-7	TRBV28	CASSPESRGGDF	TGTGCCAGCAGCCCCGAATCGAGGGGTGGAGACTTC
.	.	TRBJ1-2	TRBV6-1	CASSKSDLYGGYTF	TGTGCCAGCAGCAAATCGGACCTTTACGGGGGCTACACCTTC
.	few	TRBJ1-5	TRBV2	CASSVEDQPQHF	TGTGCCAGCAGTGTGGAGGATCAGCCCCAGCATTTT
.	.	TRBJ1-1	TRBV2	CASSVSGVNTEAFF	TGTGCCAGCAGTGTATCTGGGGTAAACACTGAAGCTTTCTTT
.	once	TRBJ1-1	TRBV5-5	CASSPPGSDTEAFF	TGTGCCAGCAGCCCCCCGGGATCGGACACTGAAGCTTTCTTT
.	.	TRBJ2-2	TRBV15	CATSRARASTGELFF	TGTGCCACCAGCAGGGCTCGGGCCAGCACCGGGGAGCTGTTTTTT
TRBD2	.	TRBJ2-7	TRBV5-1	CASSSTSGPYEQYF	TGCGCCAGCAGCTCTACTAGCGGGCCCTACGAGCAGTACTTC
TRBD2	.	TRBJ2-7	TRBV5-1	CASSLTSVSYEQYF	TGCGCCAGCAGCTTAACTAGCGTCTCCTACGAGCAGTACTTC
.	.	TRBJ1-3	TRBV4-1	CASSQPTDGSSGNTIYF	TGCGCCAGCAGCCAACCGACGGACGGAAGCTCTGGAAACACCATATATTTT
TRBD1	.	TRBJ1-5	TRBV4-1	CASSPRDSEKWPQHF	TGCGCCAGCAGCCCCCGGGACAGCGAGAAGTGGCCCCAGCATTTT
TRBD1	once	TRBJ1-5	TRBV19	CASNGWTGVQPQHF	TGTGCCAGTAATGGCTGGACAGGAGTCCAGCCCCAGCATTTT
TRBD2	.	TRBJ2-7	TRBV19	CASSMRTSGSREQYF	TGTGCCAGTAGTATGCGGACTAGCGGCTCTAGGGAGCAGTACTTC
TRBD2	.	TRBJ2-1	TRBV9	CASSAPGGYSYNEQFF	TGTGCCAGCAGCGCCCCGGGGGGATACTCCTACAATGAGCAGTTCTTC
TRBD2	.	TRBJ2-1	TRBV5-1	CASSQRLAGKPYNEQFF	TGCGCCAGCAGCCAAAGACTAGCGGGGAAACCTTACAATGAGCAGTTCTTC
.	.	TRBJ2-3	TRBV7-2	CASSQKAVTAFTDTQYF	TGTGCCAGCAGCCAAAAGGCAGTTACAGCGTTTACAGATACGCAGTATTTT
TRBD1	few	TRBJ1-5	TRBV30	CAWSEGQLNQPQHF	TGTGCCTGGAGCGAGGGACAGCTCAATCAGCCCCAGCATTTT
TRBD1	.	TRBJ1-4	TRBV28	CASRPNPGQGYEKLFF	TGTGCCAGCAGACCAAACCCGGGACAGGGCTATGAAAAACTGTTTTTT
.	.	TRBJ1-5	TRBV10-3	CAISPGVSNQPQHF	TGTGCCATCAGCCCCGGGGTTAGCAATCAGCCCCAGCATTTT
.	.	TRBJ1-6	TRBV4-1	CASSQEARGSYNSPLHF	TGCGCCAGCAGCCAAGAGGCACGCGGGTCCTATAATTCACCCCTCCACTTT
.	.	TRBJ1-5	TRBV7-9	CASSSGGRSMGNQPQHF	TGTGCCAGCAGCTCCGGGGGACGCTCGATGGGGAATCAGCCCCAGCATTTT
.	few	TRBJ1-4	TRBV30	CAWSGIFNEKLFF	TGTGCCTGGAGTGGGATCTTCAATGAAAAACTGTTTTTT
.	once	TRBJ2-4	TRBV5-1	CASSLDPKNIQYF	TGCGCCAGCAGCTTGGATCCCAAAAACATTCAGTACTTC
.	.	TRBJ2-7	TRBV19	CASSSTRKTYEQYF	TGTGCCAGTAGTTCTACAAGGAAAACCTACGAGCAGTACTTC
TRBD1	.	TRBJ2-7	TRBV28	CASCGSGTGKGEQYF	TGTGCCAGCTGCGGATCCGGGACAGGGAAAGGCGAGCAGTACTTC
.	once	TRBJ2-7	TRBV7-2	CASSSEPPYEQYF	TGTGCCAGCAGTTCGGAACCGCCATACGAGCAGTACTTC
TRBD2	.	TRBJ2-5	TRBV4-2	CASSQDGPAGGLQETQYF	TGTGCCAGCAGCCAAGATGGCCCAGCGGGAGGCCTCCAAGAGACCCAGTACTTC
.	.	TRBJ2-3	TRBV5-4	CASSLGLTDTQYF	TGTGCCAGCAGCTTGGGCCTCACAGATACGCAGTATTTT
.	.	TRBJ1-3	TRBV18	CASSPPSGRGNTIYF	TGTGCCAGCTCACCACCGTCGGGGCGCGGGAACACCATATATTTT
.	once	TRBJ2-3	TRBV9	CASSVLGTSTDTQYF	TGTGCCAGCAGCGTACTTGGGACTAGCACAGATACGCAGTATTTT
.	.	TRBJ1-4	TRBV7-9	CASSLAGIYPNEKLFF	TGTGCCAGCAGCTTAGCGGGAATCTATCCAAATGAAAAACTGTTTTTT
TRBD1	few	TRBJ1-1	TRBV9	CASARTGGAEAFF	TGTGCCAGCGCCAGGACAGGAGGGGCTGAAGCTTTCTTT
TRBD1	.	TRBJ2-7	TRBV18	CASSPGDSENYEQYF	TGTGCCAGCTCACCGGGGGACAGCGAAAACTACGAGCAGTACTTC
.	.	TRBJ1-5	TRBV27	CASSKTVQGTGNQPQHF	TGTGCCAGCAGCAAAACCGTCCAGGGTACCGGCAATCAGCCCCAGCATTTT
.	.	TRBJ2-7	TRBV2	CASKIGLASSYEQYF	TGTGCCAGCAAGATTGGACTGGCGAGCTCCTACGAGCAGTACTTC
TRBD1	.	TRBJ2-7	TRBV14	CASSLTGVSYEQYF	TGTGCCAGCAGCCTGACAGGGGTCTCCTACGAGCAGTACTTC
.	.	TRBJ2-5	TRBV5-1	CASSPGLRETQYF	TGCGCCAGTAGTCCAGGGTTACGAGAGACCCAGTACTTC
TRBD2	.	TRBJ2-3	TRBV5-1	CASSLGGSGRQTDTQYF	TGCGCCAGCAGCTTGGGAGGGAGCGGGAGACAGACAGATACGCAGTATTTT
TRBD1	.	TRBJ2-3	TRBV7-2	CASSLWVTGITDTQYF	TGTGCCAGCAGCTTATGGGTGACAGGGATCACAGATACGCAGTATTTT
TRBD2	.	TRBJ2-1	TRBV15	CATSRDVRDYYNEQFF	TGTGCCACCAGCAGAGATGTACGGGACTATTACAATGAGCAGTTCTTC
.	few	TRBJ1-1	TRBV28	CASSLRGGSTEAFF	TGTGCCAGCAGTTTACGGGGTGGTAGCACTGAAGCTTTCTTT
.	.	TRBJ1-3	TRBV28	CASSSPGTYRNTIYF	TGTGCCAGCAGTTCGCCCGGGACATACCGAAACACCATATATTTT
.	.	TRBJ1-3	TRBV6-6	CASKPDFTAATIYF	TGTGCCAGCAAGCCCGACTTTACCGCCGCCACCATATATTTT
.	.	TRBJ2-1	TRBV4-2	CASSSRSGDSLSSYNEQFF	TGTGCCAGCAGCTCCCGATCGGGAGACTCCTTAAGCTCCTACAATGAGCAGTTCTTC
.	.	TRBJ2-7	TRBV9	CASSAVGSSYEQYF	TGTGCCAGCAGCGCAGTCGGGAGCTCCTACGAGCAGTACTTC
TRBD1	.	TRBJ1-4	TRBV27	CASRRTAGTGGEKLFF	TGTGCCAGCAGGAGGACGGCCGGGACAGGGGGTGAAAAACTGTTTTTT
TRBD2	.	TRBJ2-5	TRBV18	CASSPEAGAEETQYF	TGTGCCAGCTCACCCGAAGCGGGAGCGGAGGAGACCCAGTACTTC
.	.	TRBJ1-2	TRBV28	CASSLELRVGQGQGYTF	TGTGCCAGCAGTTTAGAGCTTAGGGTGGGCCAAGGCCAGGGCTACACCTTC
.	.	TRBJ2-7	TRBV5-1	CASSLGTPAYEQYF	TGCGCCAGCAGCTTGGGCACCCCCGCCTACGAGCAGTACTTC
TRBD2	.	TRBJ2-5	TRBV27	CASRAGLAGGGQETQYF	TGTGCCAGCAGGGCTGGCCTAGCGGGAGGGGGGCAAGAGACCCAGTACTTC
.	.	TRBJ2-7	TRBV5-1	CASSFDSSSSYEQYF	TGCGCCAGCAGCTTCGACAGTTCGAGCTCCTACGAGCAGTACTTC
.	.	TRBJ2-7	TRBV5-1	CASSPQGNEQYF	TGCGCCAGCAGCCCACAGGGTAACGAGCAGTACTTC